The clone carrying this TCR beta chain is medium-sized. What it recognizes is unknown. CDR1 and CDR2 (germline): DFQATT, SNEGSKA (reference sequence). This CDR3 comprises 14 residues. V lost 6 bases, J lost 4 bases, and 13 bases lay in between. These data come from a study of T cells in Graves' hyperthyroidism and ophthalmopathy. RNA transcripts gave rise to amplified TCR beta CDR3 regions. The HTBI primer set served for first-round RT-PCR of the TCR CDR3. In TCRdb, the multiplex PCR reads were re-called with MiXCR into one record per CDR3 protein. This table holds roughly 30,000 distinct CDR3 sequences, less than 45% found once. Study-wide findings and caveats: Within blood appeared most thyroid clonotypes that had expanded above 0.001.

The genes are TRBV20-1 and TRBJ2-6; TRBD1 is a possible D gene (5 bases). The material sequenced was blood. The receptor was isolated from a woman in her twenties or thirties with Graves' hyperthyroidism. The CDR3 DNA reads TGCAGTGCCCTGACAGTCGGCGGGGCCAACGTCCTGACTTTC. Residues: CSALTVGGANVLTF.